This TCR beta chain was recorded in a study of T cell repertoires in cytomegalovirus infection. Study conclusions and caveats: Cumulative frequency (of public TCR beta family members) identified carriers of CMV plus the relevant HLA.

This clonotype was seen more than once but under ten times. Its antigen is not known. V dropped 8 bases and J dropped 7 bases, with 12 bases sitting between them. CDR1 MNHEY and CDR2 SMNVEV come from the germline V gene (reference sequence). The CDR3 extends over 13 amino acids. TCRdb used MiXCR to reprocess the reads, holding one entry per CDR3 protein. Of roughly 800,000 distinct CDR3 sequences listed, 25% to 35% are singletons. The sample consisted of cultured CD8+ T cells from PBMCs, taken from culture after CMV antigen stimulation. The chain has TRBV27 and TRBJ2-6, with D uncertain. The receptor was derived from a human donor in good health (CMV status not recorded). Some clones in this sample may be carry-over from other donors' samples. The CDR3 reads CASAQWGANVLTF. The CDR3 DNA follows: TGTGCCAGCGCTCAGTGGGGTGCCAACGTCCTGACTTTC. Full variable domain (remainder filled in from reference TRBV27 and TRBJ2-6): EAQVTQNPRYLITVTGKKLTVTCSQNMNHEYMSWYRQDPGLGLRQIYYSMNVEVTDKGDVPEGYKVSRKEKRNFPLILESPSPNQTSLYFCASAQWGANVLTFGAGSRLTVL.